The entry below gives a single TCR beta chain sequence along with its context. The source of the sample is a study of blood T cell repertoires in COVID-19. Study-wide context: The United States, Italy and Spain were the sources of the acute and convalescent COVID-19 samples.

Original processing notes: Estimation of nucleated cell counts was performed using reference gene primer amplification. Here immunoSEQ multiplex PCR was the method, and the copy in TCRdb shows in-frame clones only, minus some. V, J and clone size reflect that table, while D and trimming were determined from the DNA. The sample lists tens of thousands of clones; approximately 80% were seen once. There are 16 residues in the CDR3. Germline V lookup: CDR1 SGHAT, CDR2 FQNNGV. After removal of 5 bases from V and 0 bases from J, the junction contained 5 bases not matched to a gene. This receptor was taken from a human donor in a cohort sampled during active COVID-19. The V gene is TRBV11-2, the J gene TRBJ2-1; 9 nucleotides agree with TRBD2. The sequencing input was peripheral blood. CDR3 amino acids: CASSTLAGASYNEQFF. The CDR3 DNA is TGTGCCAGCAGCACCTTAGCGGGGGCCTCCTACAATGAGCAGTTCTTC. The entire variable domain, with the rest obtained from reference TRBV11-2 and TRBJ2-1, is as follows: EAGVAQSPRYKIIEKRQSVAFWCNPISGHATLYWYQQILGQGPKLLIQFQNNGVVDDSQLPKDRFSAERLKGVDSTLKIQPAKLEDSAVYLCASSTLAGASYNEQFFGPGTRLTVL.